One sample yielded the 20 T cell receptor beta chains listed below, sequenced in a study of shared clonotypes between healthy human individuals. The repertoire was sequenced with immunoSEQ multiplex PCR; TCRdb's copy has only in-frame clones and lacks some. The sample comprises roughly 2,300,000 clones, 85% to 95% of which are singletons, and approximately 0.41% rests with the top ten. The sample taken for sequencing was naive CD4+ T cells from PBMCs. Noted subset: CD45RA+ positively selected. The receptors were sampled from a man aged 18-30 years in good health. Some clones in this sample may be carry-over from other donors' samples.

This sequence joins TRBV29-1 and TRBJ1-4; 9 bases fit TRBD1. The CDR3 is 13 amino acids. Germline CDR1 and CDR2: SQVTM and ANQGSEA. Germline trimming cut 7 bases from V and 8 bases from J; bases unmatched to any gene: 8. Written as DNA, the CDR3 is TGCAGCGCCCTGGGACAGGGAGGGGAAAAACTGTTTTTT. Its protein product is CSALGQGGEKLFF.

The V and J genes are TRBV5-6 and TRBJ1-4; TRBD1 is a possible D gene (5 bases). There are 16 residues in the CDR3. Germline CDR1 reads SGHDT; CDR2 reads YYEEEE. V was trimmed by 4 bases and J by 3 bases, leaving 16 bases between them. The CDR3 is CASSRKQDGANEKLFF. The DNA of the CDR3 is TGTGCCAGCAGCCGTAAACAGGATGGGGCTAATGAAAAACTGTTTTTT.

This chain links TRBV4-2 with TRBJ2-1, with 10 bases identical to TRBD2. The CDR3 consists of 17 residues. Germline V gene lookup returns CDR1 LGHNA and CDR2 YNFKEQ. J was trimmed by 0 bases and V by 2 bases; bases with no gene match: 4. This chain's CDR3 is CASSQPSGSASYNEQFF. The CDR3 bases are TGTGCCAGCAGCCAACCTAGCGGGAGTGCCTCCTACAATGAGCAGTTCTTC.

The genes are TRBV7-8 and TRBJ1-1; TRBD1 might be the D (6 bases). V was clipped by 5 bases and J by 3 bases, with 19 bases between them. Germline-derived CDR1 and CDR2 are SGHVS and FQNEAQ. The CDR3 has 16 residues. The CDR3 nucleotides are TGTGCCAGCAGCCTCATACAAGGGGGGAGGGACACTGAAGCTTTCTTT. Translated, it gives CASSLIQGGRDTEAFF.

This sequence joins TRBV28 and TRBJ1-3; weak D call: TRBD1 (5 bases). Trimming took 6 bases from V and 3 from J, leaving 15 bases between them. This CDR3 is built from 15 residues. Germline V lookup: CDR1 MDHEN, CDR2 SYDVKM. The CDR3 region is CASSPAGGGGNTIYF. DNA for the CDR3: TGTGCCAGCAGCCCCGCGGGGGGAGGTGGAAACACCATATATTTT.

The chain links TRBV23-1 to TRBJ2-1; D remains ambiguous. TRBV23-1 is an ORF, with its function uncertain. The CDR3 extends over 15 amino acids. V gave up 4 bases and J gave up 0 bases, with 10 bases separating them. The chain's CDR3 is CASSLRISSYNEQFF. In nucleotides, the CDR3 is TGCGCCAGCAGTCTTAGGATAAGCTCCTACAATGAGCAGTTCTTC.

The chain joins TRBV7-3 to TRBJ2-1; 7 bases are a match to TRBD2. This CDR3 region has 15 residues. Germline trimming cut 4 bases from V and 6 bases from J; bases unmatched to any gene: 9. From germline, CDR1 is SGHTA and CDR2 FQGTGA. Here the CDR3 DNA reads TGTGCCAGCAGCTCCACTGGCGGGAGAATCAATGAGCAGTTCTTC. Its protein is CASSSTGGRINEQFF. Filled out from reference TRBV7-3 and TRBJ2-1, the complete variable domain reads GAGVSQTPSNKVTEKGKYVELRCDPISGHTALYWYRQSLGQGPEFLIYFQGTGAADDSGLPNDRFFAVRPEGSVSTLKIQRTERGDSAVYLCASSSTGGRINEQFFGPGTRLTVL.

V and J are TRBV4-1 and TRBJ2-5; no definite D call. The CDR3 spans 15 residues. Germline V gene lookup returns CDR1 MGHRA and CDR2 YSYEKL. Trimming took off 0 bases at V and 9 bases at J, with 17 bases between the two ends. The CDR3 bases are TGCGCCAGCAGCCAAGATCTGGCCGGCTACTTGGCCCAGTACTTC. This codes for CASSQDLAGYLAQYF.

The rearrangement joins TRBV7-3 to TRBJ1-3; possible D gene TRBD1, 6 bases. The germline gives CDR1 SGHTA, CDR2 FQGTGA. The CDR3 runs to 17 residues. Trimming left V 0 bases short and J 0 bases short, with 12 bases between. This CDR3 reads CASSLTSGQISGNTIYF. CDR3 sequence (DNA): TGTGCCAGCAGCTTAACTTCCGGACAGATCTCTGGAAACACCATATATTTT.

V and J are TRBV2 and TRBJ2-1, with D unclear. The CDR3 loop spans 14 amino acids. Germline V gene lookup returns CDR1 SNHLY and CDR2 FYNNEI. The germline V and J ends were trimmed by 2 bases and 1 base, with 6 bases remaining between them. CDR3 coding DNA: TGTGCCAGCAGTGAATTCAGGTCCTACAATGAGCAGTTCTTC. Encoded protein: CASSEFRSYNEQFF. The variable domain in full, completed from reference TRBV2 and TRBJ2-1, reads EPEVTQTPSHQVTQMGQEVILRCVPISNHLYFYWYRQILGQKVEFLVSFYNNEISEKSEIFDDQFSVERPDGSNFTLKIRSTKLEDSAMYFCASSEFRSYNEQFFGPGTRLTVL.

The rearrangement uses TRBV5-4 and TRBJ2-2; a possible D gene is TRBD1 (6 bases). CDR3 size: 16 residues. V was pared by 2 bases and J by 4 bases, with 15 bases between. Per the germline V gene, CDR1 is SGHNT and CDR2 is YYREEE (reference sequence). CDR3 sequence reads: CASSLEGRRGTGELFF. CDR3 coding DNA: TGTGCCAGCAGCTTAGAGGGGCGCAGGGGCACCGGGGAGCTGTTTTTT.

The V call is TRBV5-1, the J call TRBJ1-1; D gene uncertain. Germline CDR1 reads SGHRS; CDR2 reads YFSETQ. The V and J ends lost 3 bases and 3 bases respectively, with 3 bases between them. This CDR3 has 11 residues. The CDR3 reads CASSSDTEAFF. For the CDR3, the DNA is TGCGCCAGCAGCTCAGACACTGAAGCTTTCTTT.

V is TRBV28 and J is TRBJ1-4, with D unclear. CDR1 and CDR2 (germline): MDHEN, SYDVKM. The CDR3 is made up of 12 amino acids. V lost 6 bases, J lost 8 bases, and 10 bases lay in between. The CDR3 spells CASSGVGEKLFF. CDR3 bases: TGTGCCAGCAGCGGGGTGGGAGAAAAACTGTTTTTT.

V gene TRBV5-1 combines with J gene TRBJ2-5; 9 nucleotides align to TRBD2. This CDR3 contains 16 residues. With 2 bases clipped from V and 2 bases from J, the junction kept 7 bases outside the gene matches. Germline CDR1 and CDR2: SGHRS and YFSETQ. The CDR3 sequence: CASSFRAGGPQETQYF. The CDR3 DNA sequence: TGCGCCAGCAGCTTCCGGGCGGGAGGGCCACAAGAGACCCAGTACTTC.

The rearrangement uses TRBV5-6 and TRBJ1-2, with 7 bases fitting TRBD1. The CDR3 has 17 residues. Germline V lookup: CDR1 SGHDT, CDR2 YYEEEE. Unmatched junction bases numbered 14, after V lost 2 bases and J lost 4 bases. The CDR3 DNA is TGTGCCAGCAGCTTAACCGGGCTTCGGACAGGAGGCTATGGCTACACCTTC. It is translated as CASSLTGLRTGGYGYTF.

This chain links TRBV11-2 with TRBJ2-5, with D perhaps TRBD2 (6 bases). From germline, CDR1 is SGHAT and CDR2 FQNNGV. CDR3 length: 14 residues. The germline V and J ends were trimmed by 1 base and 5 bases, with 11 bases remaining between them. This CDR3 is CASSLVQAGETQYF. CDR3 in DNA: TGTGCCAGCAGCTTAGTACAGGCGGGGGAGACCCAGTACTTC.

The chain joins TRBV9 to TRBJ2-7; D gene ambiguous. V was clipped by 1 base and J by 2 bases, with 16 bases between them. In germline, CDR1 is SGDLS, CDR2 YYNGEE. This CDR3 has 16 residues. The DNA of the CDR3 is TGTGCCAGCAGCGTAAAACCCGAAGACGGAACCTACGAGCAGTACTTC. Translating gives CASSVKPEDGTYEQYF.

The CDR3 DNA reads as TGTGCCACCAGCAGAGGGAGGACCTCCTACAATGAGCAGTTCTTC. Translation: CATSRGRTSYNEQFF. V and J are TRBV15 and TRBJ2-1; the D gene is possibly TRBD2 (5 bases). Per the germline V gene, CDR1 is LNHNV and CDR2 is YYDKDF (reference sequence). The CDR3 has 15 amino acids. Trimming took 1 base from V and 0 from J, leaving 7 bases between them.

The chain carries TRBV4-3 and TRBJ1-2; the D gene is possibly TRBD1 (5 bases). Trimming shortened V by 6 bases and J by 0 bases, and 8 bases separated the two germline ends. The CDR3 runs 13 residues. Germline CDR1 is LGHNA and CDR2 is YSLEER. CDR3 coding DNA: TGCGCCAGCAGTCGGACACCTAACTATGGCTACACCTTC. Its protein product is CASSRTPNYGYTF.

The V gene is TRBV5-1, the J gene TRBJ1-3; no clear D. Germline CDR1 reads SGHRS; CDR2 reads YFSETQ. This CDR3 region has 16 residues. V was clipped by 0 bases and J by 4 bases, with 14 bases between them. CDR3 DNA: TGCGCCAGCAGCTTGGGGCCGTCACTCAGGGGAAACACCATATATTTT. Translated, it gives CASSLGPSLRGNTIYF. The full variable domain, with the rest looked up from reference TRBV5-1 and TRBJ1-3, is KAGVTQTPRYLIKTRGQQVTLSCSPISGHRSVSWYQQTPGQGLQFLFEYFSETQRNKGNFPGRFSGRQFSNSRSEMNVSTLELGDSALYLCASSLGPSLRGNTIYFGEGSWLTVV.